Shown below are 24 T cell receptor beta chains from a single sample sequenced in a study of shared clonotypes between healthy human individuals. The assay was immunoSEQ multiplex PCR, and TCRdb's table has in-frame clones only and misses some. The sample lists 1 million to 1.3 million clones; approximately 80% were seen once. Input material: memory CD4+ T cells from PBMCs. Subset denoted: CD45RA-negative fraction. These receptors were collected from a man younger than 35 in good health. Some clones in this sample may be carry-over from other donors' samples.

The V gene is TRBV27, the J gene TRBJ2-3; possible D gene TRBD1, 6 bases. Trimming stripped 6 bases from V and 4 bases from J, with 11 bases between. The CDR3 has 13 residues. Germline loops: CDR1 MNHEY, CDR2 SMNVEV (reference sequence). This CDR3 reads CASSPNRADTQYF. The CDR3 nucleotides read TGTGCCAGCAGCCCAAACAGGGCAGATACGCAGTATTTT.

The V gene is TRBV19, the J gene TRBJ2-1; no clear D. Trimming stripped 4 bases from V and 3 bases from J, with 16 bases between. This CDR3 contains 16 residues. CDR1 LNHDA and CDR2 SQIVND come from the germline V gene (reference sequence). The CDR3 protein is CASSTLPTWGYNEQFF. For the CDR3, the DNA is TGTGCCAGTAGTACCCTTCCTACTTGGGGCTACAATGAGCAGTTCTTC.

J is TRBJ1-5 and V is TRBV4-3; 7 nucleotides line up with TRBD1. V shed 0 bases, J shed 6 bases, and the junction held 11 bases outside the gene matches. From germline, CDR1 is LGHNA and CDR2 YSLEER. This CDR3 is built from 17 residues. The CDR3 DNA reads TGCGCCAGCAGCCAAGATTGGGGCAGGGGGGAGGGTCAGCCCCAGCATTTT. This gives the protein CASSQDWGRGEGQPQHF.

This CDR3 is CASSEVGTGGNTGELFF. In DNA form, the CDR3 reads TGTGCCAGCAGTGAAGTGGGGACAGGGGGGAACACCGGGGAGCTGTTTTTT. V and J are TRBV6-1 and TRBJ2-2; 11 nucleotides align to TRBD1. J was trimmed by 1 base and V by 1 base; bases with no gene match: 2. Germline V lookup: CDR1 MNHNS, CDR2 SASEGT. This CDR3 comprises 17 residues.

This clone was counted at least ten times. This chain connects TRBV5-1 to TRBJ2-7; tentatively, D is TRBD2 (6 bases). Germline V gene lookup returns CDR1 SGHRS and CDR2 YFSETQ. The V end lost 3 bases, the J end lost 3 bases, and 10 bases lay between the germline ends. The CDR3 runs 13 residues. The CDR3 bases are TGCGCCAGCAGCTCGGGAGATATCTACGAGCAGTACTTC. As protein: CASSSGDIYEQYF. The variable domain in full, completed from reference TRBV5-1 and TRBJ2-7, reads KAGVTQTPRYLIKTRGQQVTLSCSPISGHRSVSWYQQTPGQGLQFLFEYFSETQRNKGNFPGRFSGRQFSNSRSEMNVSTLELGDSALYLCASSSGDIYEQYFGPGTRLTVT.

V usage is TRBV7-2 and J usage is TRBJ1-4, with D possibly matching TRBD1 (5 bases). CDR3 length: 18 amino acids. Germline loops: CDR1 SGHTA, CDR2 FQGNSA. V lost 5 bases, J lost 0 bases, and 19 bases lay in between. CDR3 DNA: TGTGCCAGCAGCCAACAGGCGATGGTATTTGCAACTAATGAAAAACTGTTTTTT. Its translation is CASSQQAMVFATNEKLFF.

The chain uses TRBV6-5 and TRBJ1-4, with 10 nucleotides matching TRBD1. The germline V gene has CDR1 MNHEY and CDR2 SVGAGI. J lost 7 bases, V lost 5 bases, and 7 bases had no gene match. The CDR3 length is 15 residues. The DNA of the CDR3 is TGTGCCAGCAGTACTTCCGGGACAGGGGCTGAAAAACTGTTTTTT. Protein: CASSTSGTGAEKLFF.

The rearrangement joins TRBV7-3 to TRBJ2-2; D is uncertain. This CDR3 has 13 residues. V lost 4 bases and J lost 6, with 9 bases in between. The germline CDR1 and CDR2 sequences are SGHTA and FQGTGA. CDR3 in amino acids: CASSSSIAGELFF. The CDR3 DNA follows: TGTGCCAGCAGCTCAAGTATTGCCGGGGAGCTGTTTTTT.

In its sample, this clone was seen many times. The CDR3 is CASSRGLARSSYEQYF. The CDR3 region has the DNA TGTGCCAGCAGCCGAGGGCTAGCGCGAAGCTCCTACGAGCAGTACTTC. The chain uses TRBV28 and TRBJ2-7; D might be TRBD2 (6 bases). The CDR3 length is 16 residues. V dropped 6 bases and J dropped 0 bases, with 18 bases sitting between them. Germline V gene data show CDR1 as MDHEN and CDR2 as SYDVKM.

This chain links TRBV27 with TRBJ2-3; 7 bases fit TRBD2. The CDR3 is 16 amino acids. Trimming removed 4 bases from V and 1 base from J; junction bases left unmatched: 8. CDR1 is MNHEY and CDR2 is SMNVEV in the germline V gene (reference sequence). As DNA, the CDR3 is TGTGCCAGCAGTTCCCTCGGGGGGTCGGGCACAGATACGCAGTATTTT. Residues: CASSSLGGSGTDTQYF.

Details on this clone: A read error is the likely source, as a far larger clone sits one nucleotide away. The chain couples TRBV11-2 to TRBJ1-1; D gene ambiguous. The CDR3 contains 15 residues. CDR1 is SGHAT, CDR2 FQNNGV, per germline. Here the CDR3 DNA reads TGTGCCGGCAGCTTAGGTCCGGGCCGGGGAGTTGGAGCTTTCTTT. It yields the protein CAGSLGPGRGVGAFF.

V and J are TRBV2 and TRBJ2-1, with TRBD2 matching over 7 bases. Trimming cost V 7 bases and J 6 bases; bases outside gene matches: 9. Germline V gene data show CDR1 as SNHLY and CDR2 as FYNNEI. The CDR3 spans 14 residues. The chain's CDR3 is CASTPIAGPNEQFF. CDR3 nucleotides: TGTGCCAGCACGCCAATAGCGGGCCCCAATGAGCAGTTCTTC.

The chain joins TRBV5-1 to TRBJ2-3, with a weak D call TRBD2 (6 bases). Looked up from germline, CDR1 is SGHRS and CDR2 is YFSETQ. Trimming left V 2 bases short and J 3 bases short, with 10 bases between. CDR3 size: 14 residues. CDR3 in DNA: TGCGCCAGCAGCTTACCCGGGACTACAGATACGCAGTATTTT. This encodes CASSLPGTTDTQYF. Combining the CDR3 with reference TRBV5-1 and TRBJ2-3 gives the whole variable domain KAGVTQTPRYLIKTRGQQVTLSCSPISGHRSVSWYQQTPGQGLQFLFEYFSETQRNKGNFPGRFSGRQFSNSRSEMNVSTLELGDSALYLCASSLPGTTDTQYFGPGTRLTVL.

The chain combines TRBV28 with TRBJ1-5; 8 nucleotides match TRBD1. V lost 6 bases, J lost 5 bases, and 9 bases stayed unmatched. This CDR3 has 15 residues. Germline CDR1 and CDR2: MDHEN and SYDVKM. In nucleotides, the CDR3 is TGTGCCAGCAGGCGACGACAGGGGTACTATCAGCCCCAGCATTTT. This gives the protein CASRRRQGYYQPQHF.

J is TRBJ1-2 and V is TRBV25-1; 9 nucleotides align to TRBD1. The V and J ends lost 8 bases and 7 bases, in that order; junction bases with no gene match: 5. Germline lookup yields CDR1 MGHDK and CDR2 SYGVNS. The CDR3 contains 12 residues. The CDR3 region has the DNA TGTGCCAGCCGGGACAGGGTCTCTGGCTACACCTTC. This encodes CASRDRVSGYTF.

This clone appeared once. This chain links TRBV7-6 with TRBJ2-1; 14 bases are shared with TRBD2. This CDR3 region has 18 residues. V lost 4 bases, J lost 0 bases, and 5 bases stayed unmatched. Germline V lookup: CDR1 SGHVS, CDR2 FNYEAQ. Here the CDR3 reads CASSSTGLAGASYNEQFF. CDR3 bases: TGTGCCAGCAGCTCAACGGGACTAGCGGGGGCCTCCTACAATGAGCAGTTCTTC.

This clone was counted a few times. A much larger clone differs by one base, so this may be a read error. In the same sample, other DNA sequences code for this CDR3. The gene calls are TRBV25-1 and TRBJ2-7; D is unresolved. Germline V gives CDR1 MGHDK, CDR2 SYGVNS. CDR3 size: 11 residues. V was clipped by 2 bases and J by 4 bases, with 3 bases between them. The CDR3 here is CASSEGYEQYF. CDR3 nucleotide sequence: TGTGCCAGCAGTGAAGGATACGAGCAGTACTTC.

The rearrangement joins TRBV5-1 to TRBJ2-2; D gene unclear. Germline V gene data show CDR1 as SGHRS and CDR2 as YFSETQ. The CDR3 runs 14 residues. With 5 bases removed from V and 0 bases from J, the gap between germline ends came to 8 bases. The CDR3 region has the DNA TGCGCCAGCAGACCACAACCGAACACCGGGGAGCTGTTTTTT. Its translation is CASRPQPNTGELFF.

The chain is built from TRBV19 and TRBJ2-3; a weak D match, TRBD1 (6 bases). The germline V and J ends were trimmed by 3 bases and 2 bases, with 15 bases remaining between them. This CDR3 is built from 16 residues. Germline CDR1 LNHDA, CDR2 SQIVND (reference sequence). CDR3 in amino acids: CASSIVPGDPTDTQYF. The DNA for the CDR3 is TGTGCCAGTAGTATCGTCCCAGGGGACCCCACAGATACGCAGTATTTT.

The chain couples TRBV12-5 to TRBJ1-1; D call uncertain. The length of the CDR3 is 12 residues. Between the trimmed V and J ends, which lost 7 bases and 6 bases, there was a span of 12 bases. CDR1 and CDR2 (germline): LGHNT, FRNRAP. CDR3 DNA sequence: TGTGCTAGTGCCCGCGTCGGCCCTGAAGCTTTCTTT. As protein: CASARVGPEAFF.

This chain uses TRBV6-5 with TRBJ2-1; D is undetermined. There are 13 residues in the CDR3. Germline values: CDR1 MNHEY, CDR2 SVGAGI. Trimming took 11 bases from V and 0 from J, leaving 11 bases between them. For the CDR3, the DNA is TGTGCCTCGGCAGGCTACTCCTACAATGAGCAGTTCTTC. It translates to CASAGYSYNEQFF.

The CDR3 region has the DNA TGTGCCAGTAGGTCAGGGGTAACTGAAGCTTTCTTT. This translates into CASRSGVTEAFF. V usage is TRBV28 and J usage is TRBJ1-1, with D tentatively TRBD1 (6 bases). Germline V gives CDR1 MDHEN, CDR2 SYDVKM. The ends were cut back, 9 bases at V and 5 bases at J, with 13 bases in the middle. There are 12 residues in the CDR3.

This chain uses TRBV15 with TRBJ2-3, with 7 bases lining up with TRBD2. V lost 8 bases to trimming and J lost 3 bases; unmatched junction nucleotides: 8. The CDR3 is 14 residues long. In germline, CDR1 is LNHNV, CDR2 YYDKDF (reference sequence). CDR3 DNA sequence: TGTGCCACCCAAGCGGGACTTGATACAGATACGCAGTATTTT. Amino acids: CATQAGLDTDTQYF.

With regard to this clone: The sample contains more than one DNA sequence encoding this CDR3. This chain joins TRBV2 and TRBJ2-1, with a possible D match to TRBD2 (5 bases). V was clipped by 4 bases and J by 0 bases, with 7 bases between them. The CDR3 is 14 residues long. The germline gives CDR1 SNHLY, CDR2 FYNNEI. CDR3 DNA sequence: TGTGCCAGCAGTGCGGGAAGCTCCTACAATGAGCAGTTCTTC. Translation gives CASSAGSSYNEQFF. The entire variable domain, with the rest obtained from reference TRBV2 and TRBJ2-1, is as follows: EPEVTQTPSHQVTQMGQEVILRCVPISNHLYFYWYRQILGQKVEFLVSFYNNEISEKSEIFDDQFSVERPDGSNFTLKIRSTKLEDSAMYFCASSAGSSYNEQFFGPGTRLTVL.